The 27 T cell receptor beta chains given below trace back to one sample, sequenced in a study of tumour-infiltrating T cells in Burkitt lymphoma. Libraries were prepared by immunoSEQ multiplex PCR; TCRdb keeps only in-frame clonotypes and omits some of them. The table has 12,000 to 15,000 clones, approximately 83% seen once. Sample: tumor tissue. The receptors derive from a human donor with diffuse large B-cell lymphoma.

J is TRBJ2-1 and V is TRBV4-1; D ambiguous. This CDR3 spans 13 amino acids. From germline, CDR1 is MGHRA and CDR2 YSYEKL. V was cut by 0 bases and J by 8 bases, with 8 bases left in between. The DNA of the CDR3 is TGCGCCAGCAGCCAAGATCCAGTCTATGAGCAGTTCTTC. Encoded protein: CASSQDPVYEQFF.

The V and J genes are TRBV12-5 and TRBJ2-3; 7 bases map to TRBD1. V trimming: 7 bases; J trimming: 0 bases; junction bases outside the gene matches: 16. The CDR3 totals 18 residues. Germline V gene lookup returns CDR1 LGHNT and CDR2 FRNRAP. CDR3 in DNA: TGTGCTAGTGCCCGAGCCCCAGATACAGGGGCTAGCACAGATACGCAGTATTTT. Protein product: CASARAPDTGASTDTQYF.

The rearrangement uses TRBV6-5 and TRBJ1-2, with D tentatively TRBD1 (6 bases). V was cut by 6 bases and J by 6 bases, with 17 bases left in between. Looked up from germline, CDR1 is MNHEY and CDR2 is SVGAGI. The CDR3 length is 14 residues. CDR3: CASSRSRGGHGYTF. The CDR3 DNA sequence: TGTGCCAGCAGCCGCTCCAGGGGCGGGCATGGCTACACCTTC.

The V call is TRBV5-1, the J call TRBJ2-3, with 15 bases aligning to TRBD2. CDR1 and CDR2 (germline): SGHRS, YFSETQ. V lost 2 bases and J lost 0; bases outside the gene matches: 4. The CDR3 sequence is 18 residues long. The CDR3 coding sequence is TGCGCCAGCAGCTTATGGACTAGCGGGGGGGCAAGCACAGATACGCAGTATTTT. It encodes CASSLWTSGGASTDTQYF. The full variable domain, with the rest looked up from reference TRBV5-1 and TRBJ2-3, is KAGVTQTPRYLIKTRGQQVTLSCSPISGHRSVSWYQQTPGQGLQFLFEYFSETQRNKGNFPGRFSGRQFSNSRSEMNVSTLELGDSALYLCASSLWTSGGASTDTQYFGPGTRLTVL.

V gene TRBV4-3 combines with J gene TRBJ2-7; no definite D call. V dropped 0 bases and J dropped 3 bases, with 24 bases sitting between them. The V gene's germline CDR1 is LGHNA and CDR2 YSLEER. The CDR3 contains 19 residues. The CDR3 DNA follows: TGCGCCAGCAGCCAAGATAAGACCCGTATTGAAGGCCCCGACTACGAGCAGTACTTC. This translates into CASSQDKTRIEGPDYEQYF.

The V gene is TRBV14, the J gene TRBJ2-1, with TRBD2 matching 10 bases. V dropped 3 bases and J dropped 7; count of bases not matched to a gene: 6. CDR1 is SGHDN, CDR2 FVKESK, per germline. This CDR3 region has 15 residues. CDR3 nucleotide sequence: TGTGCCAGCAGCCACCCTAGCGGGAGTAAAAATGAGCAGTTCTTC. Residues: CASSHPSGSKNEQFF.

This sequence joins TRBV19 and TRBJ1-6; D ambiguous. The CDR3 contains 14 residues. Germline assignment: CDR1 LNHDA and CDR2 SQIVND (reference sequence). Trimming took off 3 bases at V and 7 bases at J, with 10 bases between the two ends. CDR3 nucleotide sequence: TGTGCCAGTAGTATTGGCGGTCTAAATTCACCCCTCCACTTT. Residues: CASSIGGLNSPLHF.

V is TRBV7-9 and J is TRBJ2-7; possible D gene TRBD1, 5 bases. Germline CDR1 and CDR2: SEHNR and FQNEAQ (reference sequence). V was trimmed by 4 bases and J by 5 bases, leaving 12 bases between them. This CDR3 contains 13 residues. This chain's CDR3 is CASSSRGLDEQYF. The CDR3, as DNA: TGTGCCAGCAGCTCAAGGGGTCTTGACGAGCAGTACTTC.

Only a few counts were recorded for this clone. CDR3 region: CASSSPTGGSTEAFF. In DNA, the CDR3 is TGTGCCAGCAGCTCACCGACAGGTGGGAGCACTGAAGCTTTCTTT. This rearrangement joins TRBV7-9 to TRBJ1-1; possible D gene TRBD1, 6 bases. Germline CDR1 reads SEHNR; CDR2 reads FQNEAQ (reference sequence). CDR3 length: 15 residues. V was cut by 4 bases and J by 4 bases, with 16 bases left in between.

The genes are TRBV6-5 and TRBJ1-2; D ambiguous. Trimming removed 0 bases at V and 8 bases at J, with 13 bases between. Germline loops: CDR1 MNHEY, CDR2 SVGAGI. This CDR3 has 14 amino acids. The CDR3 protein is CASSYSPGGEGYTF. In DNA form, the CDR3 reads TGTGCCAGCAGTTACTCGCCGGGTGGGGAGGGCTACACCTTC.

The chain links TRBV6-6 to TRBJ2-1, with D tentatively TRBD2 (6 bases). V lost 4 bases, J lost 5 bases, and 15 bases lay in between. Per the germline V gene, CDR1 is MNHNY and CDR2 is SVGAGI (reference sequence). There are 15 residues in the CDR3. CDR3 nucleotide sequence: TGTGCCAGCAGTTTGTGGAGGGCCTGGGACAATGAGCAGTTCTTC. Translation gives CASSLWRAWDNEQFF.

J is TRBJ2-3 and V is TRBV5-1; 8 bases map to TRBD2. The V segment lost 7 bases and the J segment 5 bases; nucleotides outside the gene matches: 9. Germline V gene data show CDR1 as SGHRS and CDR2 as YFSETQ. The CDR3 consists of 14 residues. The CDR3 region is CASLPSGGRDTQYF. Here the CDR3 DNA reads TGCGCCAGCCTACCCTCGGGGGGGAGAGATACGCAGTATTTT.

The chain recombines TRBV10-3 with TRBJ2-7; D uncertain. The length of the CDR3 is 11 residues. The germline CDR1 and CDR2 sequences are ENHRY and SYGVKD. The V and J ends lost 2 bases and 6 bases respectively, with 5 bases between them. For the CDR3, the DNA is TGTGCCATCAGTGAGCTGGCCGAGCAGTACTTC. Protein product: CAISELAEQYF.

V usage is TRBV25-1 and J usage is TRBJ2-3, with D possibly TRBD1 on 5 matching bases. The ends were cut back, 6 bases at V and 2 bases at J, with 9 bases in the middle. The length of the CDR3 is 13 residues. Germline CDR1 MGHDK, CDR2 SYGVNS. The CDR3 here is CASRDSFTDTQYF. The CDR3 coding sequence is TGTGCCAGCAGAGACAGTTTCACAGATACGCAGTATTTT.

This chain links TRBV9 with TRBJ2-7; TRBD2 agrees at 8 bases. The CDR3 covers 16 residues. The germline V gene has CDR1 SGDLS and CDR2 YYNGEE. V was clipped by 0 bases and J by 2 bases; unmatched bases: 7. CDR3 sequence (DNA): TGTGCCAGCAGCGTAGATCCGGGGGGGCAGACCTACGAGCAGTACTTC. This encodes CASSVDPGGQTYEQYF.

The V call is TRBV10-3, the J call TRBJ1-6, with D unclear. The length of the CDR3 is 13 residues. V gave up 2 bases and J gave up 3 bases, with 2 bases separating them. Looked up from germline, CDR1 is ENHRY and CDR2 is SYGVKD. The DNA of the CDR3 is TGTGCCATCAGTGAGCTCTATAATTCACCCCTCCACTTT. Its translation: CAISELYNSPLHF.

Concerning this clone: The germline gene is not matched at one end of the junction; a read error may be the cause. The chain's CDR3 is CASSPPAPGLAQETQYF. DNA of the CDR3: TGTGCCAGCTCTCCACCGGCACCGGGACTAGCCCAAGAGACCCAGTACTTC. The chain employs TRBV18 and TRBJ2-5, with 9 bases aligning to TRBD2. The CDR3 extends over 17 amino acids. CDR1 and CDR2 from the germline V gene are KGHSH and LQKENI. Full variable domain (outside the CDR3, taken from reference TRBV18 and TRBJ2-5): NAGVMQNPRHLVRRRGQEARLRCSPMKGHSHVYWYRQLPEEGLKFMVYLQKENIIDESGMPKERFSAEFPKEGPSILRIQQVVRGDSAAYFCASSPPAPGLAQETQYFGPGTRLLVL.

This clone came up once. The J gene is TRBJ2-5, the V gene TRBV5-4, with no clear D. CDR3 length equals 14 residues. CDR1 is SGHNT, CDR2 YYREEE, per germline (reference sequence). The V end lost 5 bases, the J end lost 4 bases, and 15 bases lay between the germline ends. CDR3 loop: CASRWDSFSETQYF. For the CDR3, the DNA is TGTGCCAGCAGGTGGGATTCCTTTTCAGAGACCCAGTACTTC.

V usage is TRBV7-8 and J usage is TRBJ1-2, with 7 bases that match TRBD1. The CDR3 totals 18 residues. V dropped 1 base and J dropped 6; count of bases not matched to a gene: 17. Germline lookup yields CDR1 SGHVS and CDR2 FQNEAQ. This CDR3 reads CASSLVPNFDRESNGYTF. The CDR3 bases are TGTGCCAGCAGCTTAGTTCCAAATTTCGACAGGGAATCGAATGGCTACACCTTC.

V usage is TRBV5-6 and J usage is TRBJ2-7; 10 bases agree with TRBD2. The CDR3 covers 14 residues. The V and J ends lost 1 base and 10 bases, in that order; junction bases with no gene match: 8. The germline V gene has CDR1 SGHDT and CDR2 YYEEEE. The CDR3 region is CASSLFLAGDTQYF. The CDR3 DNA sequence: TGTGCCAGCAGCTTGTTCCTAGCGGGGGACACCCAGTACTTC.

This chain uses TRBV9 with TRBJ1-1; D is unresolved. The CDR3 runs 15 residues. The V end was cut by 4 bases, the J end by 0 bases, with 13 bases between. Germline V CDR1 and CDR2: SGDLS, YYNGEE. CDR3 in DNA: TGTGCCAGCAGCCCTCTAGCCGGGATGAACACTGAAGCTTTCTTT. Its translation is CASSPLAGMNTEAFF.

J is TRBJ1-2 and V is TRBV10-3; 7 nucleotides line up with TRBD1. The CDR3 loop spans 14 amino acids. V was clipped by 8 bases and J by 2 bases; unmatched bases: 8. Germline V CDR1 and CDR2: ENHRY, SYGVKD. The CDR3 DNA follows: TGTGCCATCGGTAGGGACAGTCCAAACTATGGCTACACCTTC. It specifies CAIGRDSPNYGYTF.

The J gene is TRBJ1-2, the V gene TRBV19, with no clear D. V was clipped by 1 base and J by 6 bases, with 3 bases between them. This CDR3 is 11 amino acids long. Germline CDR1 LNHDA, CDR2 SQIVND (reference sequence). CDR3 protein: CASSIGDGYTF. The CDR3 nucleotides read TGTGCCAGTAGTATAGGCGATGGCTACACCTTC. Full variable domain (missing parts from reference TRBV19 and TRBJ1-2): DGGITQSPKYLFRKEGQNVTLSCEQNLNHDAMYWYRQDPGQGLRLIYYSQIVNDFQKGDIAEGYSVSREKKESFPLTVTSAQKNPTAFYLCASSIGDGYTFGSGTRLTVV.

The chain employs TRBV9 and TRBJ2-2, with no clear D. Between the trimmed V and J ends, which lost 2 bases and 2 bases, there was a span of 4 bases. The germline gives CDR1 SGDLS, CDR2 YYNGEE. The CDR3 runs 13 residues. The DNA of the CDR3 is TGTGCCAGCAGCGTCAGTAACACCGGGGAGCTGTTTTTT. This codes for CASSVSNTGELFF.

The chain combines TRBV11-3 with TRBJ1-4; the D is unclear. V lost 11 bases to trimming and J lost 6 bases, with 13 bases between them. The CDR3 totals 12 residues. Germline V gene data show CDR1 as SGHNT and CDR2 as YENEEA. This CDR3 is CAREVWHEKLFF. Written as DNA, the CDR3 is TGTGCCCGGGAGGTATGGCATGAAAAACTGTTTTTT.

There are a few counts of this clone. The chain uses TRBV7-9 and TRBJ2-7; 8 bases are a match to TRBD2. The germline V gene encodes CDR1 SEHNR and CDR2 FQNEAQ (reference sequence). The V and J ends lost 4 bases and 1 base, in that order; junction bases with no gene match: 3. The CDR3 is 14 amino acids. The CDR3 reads CASSSVAGSYEQYF. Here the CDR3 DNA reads TGTGCCAGCAGCTCCGTAGCGGGATCCTACGAGCAGTACTTC.

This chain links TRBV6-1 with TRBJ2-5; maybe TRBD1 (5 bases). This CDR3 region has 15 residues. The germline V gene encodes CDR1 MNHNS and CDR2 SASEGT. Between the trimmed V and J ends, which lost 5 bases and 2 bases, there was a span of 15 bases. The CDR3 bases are TGTGCCAGCAGTCCCTTCGTTAGGGGACAAGAGACCCAGTACTTC. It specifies CASSPFVRGQETQYF.